This T cell receptor beta chain stems from a study of T cell repertoires in cytomegalovirus infection. Turning to the study itself: CMV epitopes used comprised recently identified HLA-C-restricted ones and well-studied HLA-B-restricted ones. Public signatures in TCR beta pointed to CMV infection and matching HLA type. Regarding the study as a whole: HLA-C-restricted CMV clonotypes gave the most frequent clonotype in two of eight donors. Frequencies of public TCR beta families were cumulated, and this identified carriers of CMV plus the relevant HLA.

Trimming removed 2 bases from V and 8 bases from J, with 19 bases in between. This CDR3 spans 16 amino acids. CDR1 is MNHEY and CDR2 is SVGEGT in the germline V gene. Each CDR3 protein gets one entry after TCRdb re-called the reads with MiXCR. Counted here are around 570,000 distinct CDR3 sequences, about 39% occurring once; the ten biggest clones make up 48%. Of note for this clonotype: What it binds is unknown.

The receptor was isolated from a human donor in good health (CMV status not recorded). Some clones in this sample may be carry-over from other donors' samples. The specimen was cultured PBMCs, collected from culture after CMV antigen stimulation. The chain recombines TRBV6-2 or TRBV6-3 with TRBJ2-1, with D perhaps TRBD1 or TRBD2 (6 bases each). The CDR3 spells CASSYPKGGQWDEQFF. The CDR3 DNA is TGTGCCAGCAGTTACCCTAAGGGGGGCCAGTGGGATGAGCAGTTCTTC.